This T cell receptor (beta chain) was observed in a study of T cell responses to AZD1222 COVID-19 vaccine. Study context: Some second doses came at about 4 weeks and others at about 12 weeks; these were pooled.

Overall study findings and caveats: Repertoire sampling was restricted to post-peak T cell response timepoints. A mostly white British donor set with more females was recruited, and clonal diversity was possibly underestimated.

Only one count was recorded for this clone. Antigen specificity is unknown. Clones were sequenced by immunoSEQ multiplex PCR, and TCRdb holds only the in-frame ones, with some missing. In the table there are approximately 99,000 clones, about 90% of which are singletons. Per germline, CDR1 LNHDA and CDR2 SQIVND (reference sequence). This CDR3 region has 13 residues. Trimming pared 5 bases from V and 9 bases from J, leaving 14 bases between. Material: peripheral blood, obtained on day 0 of AZD1222 vaccination. This TCR was sampled from an adult in good health. The rearrangement links TRBV19 to TRBJ2-1, with D perhaps assigned TRBD1 or TRBD2 (5 bases each). The CDR3 is CASSAGTPLEQFF. The CDR3 DNA reads TGTGCCAGTAGTGCCGGGACCCCTCTTGAGCAGTTCTTC.